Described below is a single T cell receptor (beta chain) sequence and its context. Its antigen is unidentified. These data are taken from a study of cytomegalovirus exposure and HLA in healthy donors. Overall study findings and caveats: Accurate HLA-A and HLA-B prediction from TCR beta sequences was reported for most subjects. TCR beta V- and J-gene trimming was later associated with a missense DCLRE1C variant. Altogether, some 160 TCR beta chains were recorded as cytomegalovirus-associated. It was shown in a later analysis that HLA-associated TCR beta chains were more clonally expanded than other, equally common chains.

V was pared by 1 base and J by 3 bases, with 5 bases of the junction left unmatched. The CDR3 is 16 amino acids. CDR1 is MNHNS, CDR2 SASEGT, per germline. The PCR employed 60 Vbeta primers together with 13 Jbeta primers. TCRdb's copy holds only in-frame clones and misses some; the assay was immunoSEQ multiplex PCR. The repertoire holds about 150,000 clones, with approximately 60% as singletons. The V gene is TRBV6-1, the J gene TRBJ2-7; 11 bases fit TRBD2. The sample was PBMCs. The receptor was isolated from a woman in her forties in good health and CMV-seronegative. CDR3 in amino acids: CASSEGASGGLYEQYF. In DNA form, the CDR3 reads TGTGCCAGCAGTGAAGGGGCTAGCGGGGGGCTCTACGAGCAGTACTTC.